The clone carrying this T cell receptor (beta chain) occurred once. Antigen unknown. CDR3 length equals 17 residues. V lost 0 bases and J 5 bases, leaving 16 bases between the germline ends. Germline V gene data show CDR1 as SGHDN and CDR2 as FVKESK. Primers: 60 Vbeta forward and 13 Jbeta reverse. Produced via immunoSEQ multiplex PCR; TCRdb's table is partial and in-frame only. There are 95,000 to 100,000 clones in the sample; roughly 74% occur only once, and about 1.9% lies in the top ten. These data are taken from a study of cytomegalovirus exposure and HLA in healthy donors. General study results and limits: Confirmation was obtained in vitro that a few CMV-associated chains are specific for CMV antigens.

The sample comprised PBMCs. This clonotype was obtained from a woman aged 40 to 50 in good health and CMV-seronegative. J is TRBJ2-2 and V is TRBV14; D is possibly TRBD2 (6 bases). The CDR3 sequence: CASSQERGTPTTGELFF. The DNA of the CDR3 is TGTGCCAGCAGCCAAGAAAGAGGGACTCCGACGACCGGGGAGCTGTTTTTT.